Sequencing of this T cell receptor (beta chain) was carried out in a study of shared clonotypes between healthy human individuals. Study-level findings and limits: Represented diversity (both genetic and exposure-history) was limited by the small number of donors.

Details on this clone: Antigen unknown.

CDR3 length equals 14 residues. Germline values: CDR1 MNHEY, CDR2 SVGAGI. With 4 bases removed from V and 6 bases from J, the gap between germline ends came to 13 bases. Only in-frame clones appear in the TCRdb table, and some are missing; sequencing was by immunoSEQ multiplex PCR. The sample records around 550,000 clones, 90% to 96% being singletons. This TCR derives from a woman younger than 45 in good health. The gene calls are TRBV6-5 and TRBJ1-5, with D perhaps TRBD1 (6 bases). The sample taken for sequencing was naive CD4+ T cells sorted from blood. Subset in this sample: CD45RA+ positively selected. The CDR3 DNA reads TGTGCCAGCAGTTTGGGGGCCGGACGTCAGCCCCAGCATTTT. It yields the protein CASSLGAGRQPQHF.